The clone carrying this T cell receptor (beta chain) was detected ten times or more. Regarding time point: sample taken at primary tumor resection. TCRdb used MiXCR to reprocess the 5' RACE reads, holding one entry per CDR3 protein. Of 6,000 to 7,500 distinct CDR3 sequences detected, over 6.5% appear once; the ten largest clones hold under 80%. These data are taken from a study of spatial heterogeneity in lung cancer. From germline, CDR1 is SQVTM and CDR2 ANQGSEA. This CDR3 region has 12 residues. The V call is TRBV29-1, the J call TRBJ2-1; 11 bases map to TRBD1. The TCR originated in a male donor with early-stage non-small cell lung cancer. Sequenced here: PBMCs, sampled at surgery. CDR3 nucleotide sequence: TGCACCTGCGGGACAGGGGGTAATGAGCAGTTCTTC. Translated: CTCGTGGNEQFF.